A single sample is the source of the 31 T cell receptor beta chains below, sequenced in a study of T-cell reconstitution after alpha-beta-depleted transplantation in children. Preparation of the TCRbeta library involved a method that used unique molecular identifiers. MiXCR, applied by TCRdb to the PCR reads, yields one record per CDR3 protein. Of about 260,000 distinct CDR3 sequences listed, roughly 7.7% are singletons. Material: PBMCs, mostly from graft donor cells, obtained 180 days after TCRalphabeta/CD19-depleted stem cell transplant. These receptors all come from a male patient aged 5 to 17 who had a stem cell transplant for acute lymphoblastic leukemia, so the T cells may come from the graft donor.

This clonotype was seen ten or more times. The chain couples TRBV10-3 to TRBJ2-1; 10 bases are a match to TRBD1. The V gene end was trimmed by 2 bases and the J gene end by 6 bases; junction bases not matched to a gene: 7. The CDR3 spans 16 residues. Germline V gene sequence: CDR1 ENHRY, CDR2 SYGVKD. The CDR3 loop reads CAISEAARDRGNEQFF. The CDR3 region has the DNA TGTGCCATCAGTGAGGCCGCCCGGGACAGGGGCAATGAGCAGTTCTTC.

This clonotype showed up many times. This chain joins TRBV7-9 and TRBJ2-3; 7 bases fit TRBD2. The germline gives CDR1 SEHNR, CDR2 FQNEAQ (reference sequence). The CDR3 length is 14 residues. V lost 2 bases, J lost 5 bases, and 4 bases stayed unmatched. In nucleotides, the CDR3 is TGTGCCAGCAGCTTATTGGCGGGAGTAGATACGCAGTATTTT. It is translated as CASSLLAGVDTQYF.

A note on this clonotype: This clone may be a read error of a much larger clone one base away. The chain joins TRBV6-2 or TRBV6-3 to TRBJ2-3; possible D gene TRBD1, 7 bases. CDR3 length: 19 residues. Germline V CDR1 and CDR2: MNHEY, SVGEGT. V was shortened by 2 bases and J by 3 bases, with 24 bases between the two germline ends. The CDR3 loop is CASSYPGLPGTRGTDTQYF. The CDR3 bases are TGTGCCAGCAGTTACCCAGGACTACCGGGAACCAGGGGGACAGATACGCAGTATTTT.

This clonotype has a count of ten or more. The chain uses TRBV7-8 and TRBJ2-7, with D possibly TRBD2 on 6 matching bases. This CDR3 contains 17 residues. Germline V gives CDR1 SGHVS, CDR2 FQNEAQ. V was shortened by 5 bases and J by 0 bases, with 20 bases between the two germline ends. CDR3 nucleotides: TGTGCCAGCAGCGCTTACCCACTAGCCACCTCCTCCTACGAGCAGTACTTC. Its translation is CASSAYPLATSSYEQYF.

Ten or more counts support this clonotype. The J gene is TRBJ2-3, the V gene TRBV7-2, with D uncertain. The CDR3 has 12 residues. In germline, CDR1 is SGHTA, CDR2 FQGNSA. V lost 5 bases and J 0 bases, leaving 3 bases between the germline ends. CDR3 in DNA: TGTGCCAGCAGCGGGAGCACAGATACGCAGTATTTT. The encoded protein is CASSGSTDTQYF.

This clonotype has a count of ten or more. The genes are TRBV7-6 and TRBJ2-5; perhaps TRBD2 as D (6 bases). This CDR3 has 13 residues. Germline CDR1 reads SGHVS; CDR2 reads FNYEAQ. Trimming pared 2 bases from V and 7 bases from J, leaving 11 bases between. CDR3 DNA sequence: TGTGCCAGCAGCTTATTTGAGGAGGGGACCCAGTACTTC. Protein: CASSLFEEGTQYF.

This clonotype has at least ten counts. The rearrangement joins TRBV3-1 to TRBJ2-1, with D perhaps TRBD2 (5 bases). CDR3 length: 15 residues. CDR1 and CDR2 from the germline V gene are LGHDT and YNNKEL (reference sequence). V was trimmed by 0 bases and J by 9 bases, leaving 15 bases between them. CDR3 loop: CASSQDVRVRGEQFF. Here the CDR3 DNA reads TGTGCCAGCAGCCAAGATGTTCGAGTCCGGGGTGAGCAGTTCTTC.

This clonotype was counted ten times or more. The chain combines TRBV14 with TRBJ2-7, with 8 bases fitting TRBD1. The CDR3 has 15 residues. V was clipped by 4 bases and J by 3 bases; unmatched bases: 8. Germline assignment: CDR1 SGHDN and CDR2 FVKESK. The CDR3 DNA reads TGTGCCAGCAGCCGCCCCGGGACAGGACACTACGAGCAGTACTTC. The encoded protein is CASSRPGTGHYEQYF.

This clonotype was seen many times. The V call is TRBV11-3, the J call TRBJ2-2; 10 bases are a match to TRBD2. Germline V CDR1 and CDR2: SGHNT, YENEEA. V lost 1 base, J lost 4 bases, and 3 bases stayed unmatched. The CDR3 contains 16 residues. As DNA, the CDR3 is TGTGCCAGCAGCTTAGCTCTAGCGGGAGTCACCGGGGAGCTGTTTTTT. Protein: CASSLALAGVTGELFF.

This clonotype was seen ten or more times. The gene calls are TRBV7-9 and TRBJ2-7; D may be TRBD1 (6 bases). V lost 5 bases, J lost 6 bases, and 11 bases lay in between. The germline CDR1 and CDR2 sequences are SEHNR and FQNEAQ (reference sequence). This CDR3 is 12 amino acids long. The CDR3 sequence: CASSTGISEQYF. The CDR3 DNA sequence: TGTGCCAGCAGCACAGGGATTTCCGAGCAGTACTTC.

This clonotype was picked up many times. This sequence joins TRBV5-1 and TRBJ1-1, with 9 nucleotides matching TRBD1. Trimming cost V 1 base and J 7 bases; bases outside gene matches: 2. Germline CDR1 is SGHRS and CDR2 is YFSETQ. This CDR3 is built from 13 residues. For the CDR3, the DNA is TGCGCCAGCAGCTTGAGGACAGGGGATGAAGCTTTCTTT. This gives the protein CASSLRTGDEAFF. The full variable domain, completed using reference TRBV5-1 and TRBJ1-1, is KAGVTQTPRYLIKTRGQQVTLSCSPISGHRSVSWYQQTPGQGLQFLFEYFSETQRNKGNFPGRFSGRQFSNSRSEMNVSTLELGDSALYLCASSLRTGDEAFFGQGTRLTVV.

The J gene is TRBJ2-1, the V gene TRBV5-4; D not resolved. Germline lookup yields CDR1 SGHNT and CDR2 YYREEE (reference sequence). V lost 1 base and J lost 0, with 11 bases in between. The CDR3 extends over 16 amino acids. The CDR3 is CASSLSRRSSYNEQFF. The CDR3 region has the DNA TGTGCCAGCAGCTTGTCTCGGCGTAGCTCCTACAATGAGCAGTTCTTC.

This clonotype was seen repeatedly, ten times or more. The genes are TRBV7-9 and TRBJ2-7, with D possibly called TRBD1 or TRBD2 (6 bases each). V lost 3 bases to trimming and J lost 3 bases, with 12 bases between them. This CDR3 has 14 residues. Germline V CDR1 and CDR2: SEHNR, FQNEAQ (reference sequence). The CDR3 DNA sequence: TGTGCCAGCAGCTTGAGACAGGAGGGCTACGAGCAGTACTTC. Translating gives CASSLRQEGYEQYF.

Points on this clonotype: Since a much larger clone is just one base distant, this may be a read error. The gene calls are TRBV12-3 or TRBV12-4 and TRBJ1-5, with 10 positions matching TRBD1. This CDR3 contains 19 residues. The CDR3 region is CTSSLGPYLDRGRDQPQHF. CDR3 nucleotide sequence: TGTACCAGCAGTTTGGGCCCATACCTCGACAGGGGGCGAGATCAGCCCCAGCATTTT.

This clonotype has at least ten counts. The V and J genes are TRBV28 and TRBJ2-6; 9 positions agree with TRBD1. Germline CDR1 and CDR2: MDHEN and SYDVKM. Trimming cost V 3 bases and J 4 bases; bases outside gene matches: 4. CDR3 length: 16 amino acids. CDR3 in amino acids: CASSFGDRAGANVLTF. The CDR3, as DNA: TGTGCCAGCAGTTTCGGGGACAGGGCAGGGGCCAACGTCCTGACTTTC.

This clonotype was found many times. The chain couples TRBV7-9 to TRBJ2-1; D assignment may be TRBD1 or TRBD2 (5 bases each). Germline V gives CDR1 SEHNR, CDR2 FQNEAQ (reference sequence). This CDR3 is 16 amino acids long. V was trimmed by 5 bases and J by 6 bases, leaving 20 bases between them. This CDR3 is CASSRPGPFSGNEQFF. The DNA of the CDR3 is TGTGCCAGCAGCCGACCGGGACCCTTCTCGGGCAATGAGCAGTTCTTC.

Many counts were recorded for this clonotype. The chain carries TRBV5-5 and TRBJ1-3, with a weak D call TRBD1 (6 bases). This CDR3 comprises 14 residues. Germline assignment: CDR1 SGHKS and CDR2 YYEKEE (reference sequence). Trimming shortened V by 5 bases and J by 3 bases, and 12 bases separated the two germline ends. The CDR3 DNA reads as TGTGCCAGCAGTCCGGACAGCTATGGAAACACCATATATTTT. It is translated as CASSPDSYGNTIYF.

Ten or more counts support this clonotype. The V call is TRBV7-2, the J call TRBJ2-1; D might be TRBD1 (6 bases). CDR3 length: 15 amino acids. CDR1 and CDR2 from the germline V gene are SGHTA and FQGNSA. The germline V and J ends were trimmed by 1 base and 3 bases, with 10 bases remaining between them. For the CDR3, the DNA is TGTGCCAGCAGCTTAGAGGGGACACACTACAATGAGCAGTTCTTC. This codes for CASSLEGTHYNEQFF.

This clonotype has at least ten counts. The chain couples TRBV20-1 to TRBJ2-7, with 9 nucleotides matching TRBD2. After removal of 0 bases from V and 4 bases from J, the junction contained 4 bases not matched to a gene. CDR3 size: 14 residues. CDR1 is DFQATT, CDR2 SNEGSKA, per germline (reference sequence). The CDR3: CSARESGRLYEQYF. The CDR3 DNA is TGCAGTGCTAGAGAAAGCGGGAGGTTGTACGAGCAGTACTTC.

Many counts were recorded for this clonotype. V and J are TRBV20-1 and TRBJ2-7, with 8 bases lining up with TRBD2. The CDR3 totals 13 residues. Unmatched junction bases numbered 7, after V lost 3 bases and J lost 6 bases. In germline, CDR1 is DFQATT, CDR2 SNEGSKA (reference sequence). CDR3 sequence: CSASLGRAVEQYF. The DNA of the CDR3 is TGCAGTGCTAGCCTCGGGAGGGCCGTCGAGCAGTACTTC.

At least ten counts were recorded for this clonotype. This chain uses TRBV5-1 with TRBJ1-1, with 7 nucleotides matching TRBD1. With V trimmed by 3 bases and J by 0 bases, 2 bases remained unmatched. CDR3 length: 14 residues. Germline loops: CDR1 SGHRS, CDR2 YFSETQ. The CDR3 nucleotides are TGCGCCAGCAGCTCACAGGGGCTGAACACTGAAGCTTTCTTT. Translating it yields CASSSQGLNTEAFF.

This clonotype was seen at least ten times. The chain couples TRBV29-1 to TRBJ2-1; the D gene is possibly TRBD1 (5 bases). CDR1 SQVTM and CDR2 ANQGSEA come from the germline V gene. CDR3 length: 13 amino acids. V was clipped by 8 bases and J by 0 bases, with 11 bases between them. CDR3 DNA sequence: TGCAGCATCCGACAGATCTCCTACAATGAGCAGTTCTTC. Translating gives CSIRQISYNEQFF.

This clonotype was observed a handful of times. The chain recombines TRBV5-1 with TRBJ2-5; 7 nucleotides line up with TRBD1. Losses at the gene ends were 6 bases for V and 0 bases for J; bases not matched to a gene: 8. The CDR3 has 15 amino acids. Germline values: CDR1 SGHRS, CDR2 YFSETQ. This CDR3 is CASTSGTAHQETQYF. CDR3 bases: TGCGCCAGCACCTCCGGGACAGCCCACCAAGAGACCCAGTACTTC.

There are many counts of this clonotype. CDR3 nucleotide sequence: TGCGCCAGACTAGCGGGGGGGGAAACTAGCACAGATACGCAGTATTTT. Its translation is CARLAGGETSTDTQYF. The chain carries TRBV4-3 and TRBJ2-3; 13 positions agree with TRBD2. Losses at the gene ends were 9 bases for V and 0 bases for J; bases not matched to a gene: 6. Per the germline V gene, CDR1 is LGHNA and CDR2 is YSLEER. The CDR3 sequence is 16 residues long.

This clonotype was picked up many times. The chain carries TRBV28 and TRBJ2-7, with 9 nucleotides matching TRBD2. Trimming took 2 bases from V and 6 from J; bases not matched to a gene: 8. The CDR3 covers 15 residues. Germline CDR1 MDHEN, CDR2 SYDVKM. The CDR3 coding sequence is TGTGCCAGCAGTTTAGGAGTAGCGGGAGTGGTCGAGCAGTACTTC. Its translation: CASSLGVAGVVEQYF.

About this clonotype: A read error may be the cause here, since a much bigger clone is one base away. The DNA is omitted, as the CDR3 cannot be located on it reliably, and the CDR3 follows TCRdb's listing. This chain links TRBV20-1 with TRBJ2-7; the table names TRBD1, a call not compared with the DNA. Germline-derived CDR1 and CDR2 are DFQATT and SNEGSKA (reference sequence). The CDR3 has 16 residues if both end residues are counted. The CDR3 here is CSARDLSRSVLRQQYF.

This clonotype was counted many times. The J gene is TRBJ2-7, the V gene TRBV9; D may be TRBD1 (6 bases). The length of the CDR3 is 14 residues. V lost 0 bases, J lost 3 bases, and 10 bases lay in between. In germline, CDR1 is SGDLS, CDR2 YYNGEE. The CDR3 region has the DNA TGTGCCAGCAGCGTAGATGGGGGACACTACGAGCAGTACTTC. Translation gives CASSVDGGHYEQYF.

This clonotype was detected many times. The gene calls are TRBV29-1 and TRBJ2-7, with 11 bases aligning to TRBD1. The germline gives CDR1 SQVTM, CDR2 ANQGSEA. The CDR3 is 12 amino acids. With V trimmed by 7 bases and J by 2 bases, 1 base remained unmatched. CDR3 coding DNA: TGCAGCGGGGGACAGGGGGCCTACGAGCAGTACTTC. This encodes CSGGQGAYEQYF.

This clonotype was seen many times. J is TRBJ2-7 and V is TRBV29-1; D could derive from TRBD1 or TRBD2 (7 bases each). The CDR3 is 12 amino acids. Trimming removed 1 base from V and 8 bases from J, with 12 bases in between. CDR1 is SQVTM and CDR2 is ANQGSEA in the germline V gene. CDR3 nucleotide sequence: TGCAGCGTTGAAGGGGAGGGGGCGAAGCAGTACTTC. This gives the protein CSVEGEGAKQYF.

The chain employs TRBV29-1 and TRBJ2-1; TRBD2 matches at 9 bases. This CDR3 has 17 residues. The germline gives CDR1 SQVTM, CDR2 ANQGSEA. With V trimmed by 6 bases and J by 5 bases, 17 bases remained unmatched. The CDR3, as DNA: TGCAGCGTGGAGGGACTAGCAGGGATCTCCGCGGACAATGAGCAGTTCTTC. This codes for CSVEGLAGISADNEQFF.

This clonotype was observed at least ten times. The gene calls are TRBV4-3 and TRBJ2-7, with D possibly TRBD1 on 7 matching bases. The V end lost 0 bases, the J end lost 5 bases, and 20 bases lay between the germline ends. The CDR3 runs to 17 residues. Germline CDR1 LGHNA, CDR2 YSLEER. CDR3 protein: CASSQELPSQGGDEQYF. CDR3 coding DNA: TGCGCCAGCAGCCAAGAACTCCCGAGCCAGGGGGGTGACGAGCAGTACTTC.